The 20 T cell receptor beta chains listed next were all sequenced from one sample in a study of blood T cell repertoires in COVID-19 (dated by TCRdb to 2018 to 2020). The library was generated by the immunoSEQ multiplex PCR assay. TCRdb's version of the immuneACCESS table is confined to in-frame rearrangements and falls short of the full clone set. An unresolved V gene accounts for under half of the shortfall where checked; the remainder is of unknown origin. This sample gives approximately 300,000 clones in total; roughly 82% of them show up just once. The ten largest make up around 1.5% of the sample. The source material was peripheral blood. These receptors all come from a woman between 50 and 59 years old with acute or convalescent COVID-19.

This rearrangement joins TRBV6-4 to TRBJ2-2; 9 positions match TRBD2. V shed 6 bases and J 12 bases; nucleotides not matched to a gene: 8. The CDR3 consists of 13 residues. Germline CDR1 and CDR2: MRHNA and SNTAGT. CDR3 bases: TGTGCCAGCAGCGACATTAGCGGGAGTAAGCTGTTTTTT. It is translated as CASSDISGSKLFF.

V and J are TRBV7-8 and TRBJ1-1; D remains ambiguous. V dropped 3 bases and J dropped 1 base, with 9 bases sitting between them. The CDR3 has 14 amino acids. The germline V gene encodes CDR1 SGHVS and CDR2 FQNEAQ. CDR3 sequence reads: CASSFEATNTEAFF. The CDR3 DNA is TGTGCCAGCAGCTTTGAGGCCACGAACACTGAAGCTTTCTTT. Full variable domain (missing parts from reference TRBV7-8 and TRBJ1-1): GAGVSQSPRYKVAKRGQDVALRCDPISGHVSLFWYQQALGQGPEFLTYFQNEAQLDKSGLPSDRFFAERPEGSVSTLKIQRTQQEDSAVYLCASSFEATNTEAFFGQGTRLTVV.

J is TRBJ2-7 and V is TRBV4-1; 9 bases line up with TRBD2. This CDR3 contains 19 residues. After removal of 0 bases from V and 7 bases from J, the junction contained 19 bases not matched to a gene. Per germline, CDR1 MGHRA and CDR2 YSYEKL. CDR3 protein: CASSQDVTRGRVSSWEQYF. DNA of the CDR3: TGCGCCAGCAGCCAAGATGTGACCCGCGGGAGGGTATCTTCTTGGGAGCAGTACTTC.

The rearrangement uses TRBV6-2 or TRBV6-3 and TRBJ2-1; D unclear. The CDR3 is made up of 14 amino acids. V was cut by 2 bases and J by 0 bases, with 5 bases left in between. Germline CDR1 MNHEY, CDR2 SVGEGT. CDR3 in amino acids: CASSYVSSYNEQFF. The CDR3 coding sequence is TGTGCCAGCAGTTACGTGAGCTCCTACAATGAGCAGTTCTTC.

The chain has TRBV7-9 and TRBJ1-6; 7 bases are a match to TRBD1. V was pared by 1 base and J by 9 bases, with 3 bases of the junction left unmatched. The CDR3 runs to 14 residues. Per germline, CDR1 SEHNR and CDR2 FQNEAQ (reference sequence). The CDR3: CASSLGDRSSPLHF. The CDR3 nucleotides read TGTGCCAGCAGCTTAGGGGACAGATCTTCACCCCTCCACTTT.

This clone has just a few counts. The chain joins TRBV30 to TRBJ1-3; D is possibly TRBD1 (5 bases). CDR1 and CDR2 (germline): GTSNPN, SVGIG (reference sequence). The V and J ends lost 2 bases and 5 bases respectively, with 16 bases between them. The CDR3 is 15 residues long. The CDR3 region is CAWSHKDGGRNTIYF. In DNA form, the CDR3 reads TGTGCCTGGAGTCACAAGGACGGGGGACGAAACACCATATATTTT.

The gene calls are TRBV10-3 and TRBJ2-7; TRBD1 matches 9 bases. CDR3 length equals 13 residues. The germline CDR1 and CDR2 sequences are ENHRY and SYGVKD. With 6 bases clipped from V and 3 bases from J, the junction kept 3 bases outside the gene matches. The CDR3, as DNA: TGTGCCATCAGGGGACAGGGCTACTACGAGCAGTACTTC. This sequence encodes CAIRGQGYYEQYF.

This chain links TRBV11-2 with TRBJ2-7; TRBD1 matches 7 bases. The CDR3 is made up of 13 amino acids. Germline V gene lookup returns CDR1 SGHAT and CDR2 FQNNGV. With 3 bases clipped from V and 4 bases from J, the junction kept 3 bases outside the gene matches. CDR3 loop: CASSFTGQYEQYF. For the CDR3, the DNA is TGTGCCAGCAGCTTTACGGGACAGTACGAGCAGTACTTC.

In DNA, the CDR3 is TGTGCCAGCAGTCGGAGCGATAATGAAAAACTGTTTTTT. It translates to CASSRSDNEKLFF. This chain links TRBV12-3 or TRBV12-4 with TRBJ1-4; D gene ambiguous. The CDR3 runs to 13 residues. The V gene lost 5 bases and the J gene lost 4 bases, with 8 bases spanning the gap.

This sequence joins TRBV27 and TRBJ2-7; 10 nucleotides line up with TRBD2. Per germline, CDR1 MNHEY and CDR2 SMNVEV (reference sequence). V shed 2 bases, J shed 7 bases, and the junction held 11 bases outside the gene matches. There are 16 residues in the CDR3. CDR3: CASSLGRAGGPWEQYF. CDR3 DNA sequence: TGTGCCAGCAGTTTAGGAAGAGCGGGAGGGCCGTGGGAGCAGTACTTC.

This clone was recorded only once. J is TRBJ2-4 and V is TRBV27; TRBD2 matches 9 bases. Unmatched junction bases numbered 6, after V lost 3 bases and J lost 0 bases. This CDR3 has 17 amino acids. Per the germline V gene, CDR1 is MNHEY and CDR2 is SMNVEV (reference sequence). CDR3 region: CASSFLAGTLAKNIQYF. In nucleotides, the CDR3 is TGTGCCAGCAGTTTTCTAGCGGGGACCTTAGCCAAAAACATTCAGTACTTC.

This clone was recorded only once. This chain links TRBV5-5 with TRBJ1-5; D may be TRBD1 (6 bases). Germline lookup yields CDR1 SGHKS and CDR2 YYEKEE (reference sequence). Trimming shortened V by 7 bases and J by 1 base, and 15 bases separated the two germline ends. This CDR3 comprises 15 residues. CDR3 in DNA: TGTGCCAGCCTCAGGGCCGGACAGAGCAATCAGCCCCAGCATTTT. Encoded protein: CASLRAGQSNQPQHF.

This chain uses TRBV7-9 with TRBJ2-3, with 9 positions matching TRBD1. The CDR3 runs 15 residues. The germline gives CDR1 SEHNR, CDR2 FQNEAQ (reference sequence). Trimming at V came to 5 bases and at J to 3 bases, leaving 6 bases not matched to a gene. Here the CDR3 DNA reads TGTGCCAGCAGCCCGTGGGACAGGGTAACAGATACGCAGTATTTT. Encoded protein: CASSPWDRVTDTQYF.

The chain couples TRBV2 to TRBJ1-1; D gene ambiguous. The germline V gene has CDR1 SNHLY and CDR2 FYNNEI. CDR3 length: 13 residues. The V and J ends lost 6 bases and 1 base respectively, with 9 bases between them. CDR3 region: CASRVERNTEAFF. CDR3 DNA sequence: TGTGCCAGCAGGGTCGAGAGGAACACTGAAGCTTTCTTT.

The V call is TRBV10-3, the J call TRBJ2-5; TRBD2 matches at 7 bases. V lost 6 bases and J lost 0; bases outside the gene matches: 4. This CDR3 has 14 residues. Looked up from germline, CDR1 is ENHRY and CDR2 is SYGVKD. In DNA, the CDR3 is TGTGCCATCAGGGCTCTAGCGGACCAAGAGACCCAGTACTTC. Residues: CAIRALADQETQYF.

CDR3 sequence reads: CASRRGGATEAFF. The CDR3 DNA reads as TGTGCCAGTCGGCGTGGCGGGGCCACTGAAGCTTTCTTT. The chain recombines TRBV2 with TRBJ1-1; D is perhaps TRBD1 (5 bases). The CDR3 totals 13 residues. The ends were cut back, 9 bases at V and 4 bases at J, with 15 bases in the middle. Germline V gene data show CDR1 as SNHLY and CDR2 as FYNNEI.

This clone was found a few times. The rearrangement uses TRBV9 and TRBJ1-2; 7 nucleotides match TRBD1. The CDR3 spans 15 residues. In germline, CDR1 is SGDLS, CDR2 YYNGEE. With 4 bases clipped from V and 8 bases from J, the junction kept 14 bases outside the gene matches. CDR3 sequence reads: CASSTDRAEVGGYTF. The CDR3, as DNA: TGTGCCAGCAGCACCGACAGGGCTGAGGTCGGGGGCTACACCTTC.

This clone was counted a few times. This CDR3 reads CASSSLTAGGNQPQHF. The DNA for the CDR3 is TGTGCCAGTAGTAGTTTGACGGCAGGGGGAAATCAGCCCCAGCATTTT. The genes are TRBV19 and TRBJ1-5, with 7 nucleotides matching TRBD1. CDR1 is LNHDA, CDR2 SQIVND, per germline (reference sequence). This CDR3 is 16 amino acids long. After removal of 4 bases from V and 4 bases from J, the junction contained 10 bases not matched to a gene.

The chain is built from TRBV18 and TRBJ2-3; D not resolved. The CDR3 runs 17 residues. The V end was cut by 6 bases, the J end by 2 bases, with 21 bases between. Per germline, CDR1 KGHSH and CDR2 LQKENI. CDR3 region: CASSPTIRKSATDTQYF. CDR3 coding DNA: TGTGCCAGCTCCCCTACTATTCGTAAGTCGGCCACAGATACGCAGTATTTT. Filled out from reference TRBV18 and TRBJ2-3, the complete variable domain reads NAGVMQNPRHLVRRRGQEARLRCSPMKGHSHVYWYRQLPEEGLKFMVYLQKENIIDESGMPKERFSAEFPKEGPSILRIQQVVRGDSAAYFCASSPTIRKSATDTQYFGPGTRLTVL.

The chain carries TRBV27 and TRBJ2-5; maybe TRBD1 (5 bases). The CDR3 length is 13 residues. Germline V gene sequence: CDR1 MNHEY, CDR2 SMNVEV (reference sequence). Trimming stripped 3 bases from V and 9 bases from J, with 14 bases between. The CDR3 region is CASSFSYGAAQYF. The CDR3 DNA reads TGTGCCAGCAGTTTTTCATATGGGGCGGCCCAGTACTTC.